Shown below are 17 T cell receptor beta chains from a single sample sequenced in a study of OX40 agonist ivuxolimab in advanced cancers. Using immunoSEQ multiplex PCR, the repertoire was profiled, and TCRdb retains in-frame clones only, with some absent. The repertoire holds more than 50,000 clones, with 75% to 90% as singletons. Sequenced here: CD4+ or CD8+ T cells sorted from blood, sampled in a trial of the OX40 agonist ivuxolimab. The receptor set was obtained from an adult with an advanced solid tumor such as melanoma, head and neck, liver or kidney cancer.

The V call is TRBV27, the J call TRBJ2-3, with D hard to call. V gave up 5 bases and J gave up 3 bases, with 12 bases separating them. The germline V gene has CDR1 MNHEY and CDR2 SMNVEV (reference sequence). The CDR3 spans 14 residues. The CDR3, as DNA: TGTGCCAGCAGTCGAGTCTTTGCAACAGATACGCAGTATTTT. Translating gives CASSRVFATDTQYF.

The chain uses TRBV11-3 and TRBJ2-2; D gene uncertain. The V end was cut by 3 bases, the J end by 4 bases, with 6 bases between. There are 13 residues in the CDR3. Germline lookup yields CDR1 SGHNT and CDR2 YENEEA. CDR3 sequence (DNA): TGTGCCAGCAGCTTTTTACTCACCGGGGAGCTGTTTTTT. The encoded protein is CASSFLLTGELFF.

V gene TRBV9 combines with J gene TRBJ2-7; D remains unclear. Trimming took 0 bases from V and 9 from J, leaving 13 bases between them. This CDR3 contains 13 residues. Germline V gene sequence: CDR1 SGDLS, CDR2 YYNGEE. CDR3 in DNA: TGTGCCAGCAGCGTAGTACCGGGCCGTTCGCAGTACTTC. Residues: CASSVVPGRSQYF.

The CDR3 bases are TGTGCCAGCAGTTACCTGGGGGCTGCGAACACCGGGGAGCTGTTTTTT. Translating gives CASSYLGAANTGELFF. The genes are TRBV6-5 and TRBJ2-2; weak D call: TRBD1 (6 bases). This CDR3 is 16 amino acids long. CDR1 is MNHEY and CDR2 is SVGAGI in the germline V gene. Trimming removed 2 bases from V and 0 bases from J, with 10 bases in between.

The V gene is TRBV6-6, the J gene TRBJ2-5; 7 bases are shared with TRBD2. Germline V gene data show CDR1 as MNHNY and CDR2 as SVGAGI (reference sequence). V was pared by 2 bases and J by 5 bases, with 5 bases of the junction left unmatched. The CDR3 totals 14 residues. The CDR3 here is CASSYTSVGETQYF. Here the CDR3 DNA reads TGTGCCAGCAGTTACACTAGCGTGGGGGAGACCCAGTACTTC.

J is TRBJ2-7 and V is TRBV6-6; the match to TRBD2 covers 11 bases. J gave up 0 bases and V 8 bases, and 6 bases lay outside the gene matches. CDR3 size: 15 residues. Germline assignment: CDR1 MNHNY and CDR2 SVGAGI (reference sequence). This CDR3 is CASRIAGGSSYEQYF. In DNA, the CDR3 is TGTGCCAGCCGAATAGCGGGAGGGAGCTCCTACGAGCAGTACTTC.

The rearrangement joins TRBV7-2 to TRBJ2-7; 10 bases match TRBD1. The CDR3 length is 15 residues. Trimming removed 6 bases from V and 0 bases from J; junction bases left unmatched: 5. CDR1 and CDR2 (germline): SGHTA, FQGNSA. The CDR3 DNA reads as TGTGCCAGCAGAGACAGGGGGCGAAGCTCCTACGAGCAGTACTTC. It specifies CASRDRGRSSYEQYF.

This clone was counted once. V usage is TRBV9 and J usage is TRBJ2-1; tentative D call: TRBD2 (6 bases). V lost 4 bases and J 3 bases, leaving 20 bases between the germline ends. Germline V CDR1 and CDR2: SGDLS, YYNGEE. The CDR3 length is 17 residues. CDR3 DNA: TGTGCCAGCAGCCCACCCACTGGGGGAGGCCTCTACAATGAGCAGTTCTTC. It translates to CASSPPTGGGLYNEQFF.

The chain couples TRBV5-6 to TRBJ1-1, with a possible D match to TRBD1 (6 bases). The V end lost 6 bases, the J end lost 4 bases, and 19 bases lay between the germline ends. The CDR3 runs to 15 residues. CDR1 SGHDT and CDR2 YYEEEE come from the germline V gene. The CDR3 spells CASNIQGPVFTEAFF. CDR3 bases: TGTGCCAGCAACATACAGGGACCTGTATTCACTGAAGCTTTCTTT.

This chain links TRBV7-3 with TRBJ1-5; D is undetermined. V was cut by 7 bases and J by 0 bases, with 10 bases left in between. Germline CDR1 reads SGHTA; CDR2 reads FQGTGA. The CDR3 consists of 14 residues. The CDR3 nucleotides are TGTGCCAGCACCCAAGGTCATAGCAATCAGCCCCAGCATTTT. It is translated as CASTQGHSNQPQHF.

V usage is TRBV19 and J usage is TRBJ2-1; D is perhaps TRBD1 or TRBD2 (6 bases each). Germline assignment: CDR1 LNHDA and CDR2 SQIVND (reference sequence). The CDR3 runs to 18 residues. V was cut by 1 base and J by 2 bases, with 18 bases left in between. In nucleotides, the CDR3 is TGTGCCAGTAGTATAGGGCGAGGGGGGACGGAGCCCTACAATGAGCAGTTCTTC. Its translation: CASSIGRGGTEPYNEQFF.

This chain joins TRBV2 and TRBJ1-1, with 7 bases aligning to TRBD1. The CDR3 is made up of 13 amino acids. After removal of 10 bases from V and 6 bases from J, the junction contained 11 bases not matched to a gene. Germline V gives CDR1 SNHLY, CDR2 FYNNEI. The CDR3 reads CATPLRGSSEAFF. The CDR3 nucleotides read TGTGCCACCCCCCTCAGGGGGTCGTCTGAAGCTTTCTTT.

CDR3 in amino acids: CASRTLQGAGGPEQYF. DNA of the CDR3: TGTGCCAGCAGGACCCTCCAGGGAGCGGGGGGCCCTGAGCAGTACTTC. The chain couples TRBV27 to TRBJ2-7; 9 bases fit TRBD2. The CDR3 consists of 16 residues. V gave up 6 bases and J gave up 7 bases; unmatched junction bases: 16. Germline CDR1 reads MNHEY; CDR2 reads SMNVEV (reference sequence).

This rearrangement joins TRBV27 to TRBJ1-1; no firm D call. Trimming pared 5 bases from V and 4 bases from J, leaving 11 bases between. Germline V gene data show CDR1 as MNHEY and CDR2 as SMNVEV (reference sequence). CDR3 length: 13 residues. The CDR3 coding sequence is TGTGCCAGCAGTAAGGTGGGTGGCACTGAAGCTTTCTTT. Its translation is CASSKVGGTEAFF.

This clone was counted ten times or more. This chain links TRBV5-1 with TRBJ1-1; D unresolved. This CDR3 has 13 amino acids. Germline values: CDR1 SGHRS, CDR2 YFSETQ. V was clipped by 3 bases and J by 5 bases, with 11 bases between them. The CDR3 loop is CASSSMEYTEAFF. The DNA for the CDR3 is TGCGCCAGCAGCTCAATGGAGTATACTGAAGCTTTCTTT.

The chain recombines TRBV2 with TRBJ2-7; D uncertain. This CDR3 is built from 14 residues. V lost 0 bases, J lost 0 bases, and 6 bases lay in between. Germline-derived CDR1 and CDR2 are SNHLY and FYNNEI. The CDR3 region is CASSEAPSSYEQYF. CDR3 in DNA: TGTGCCAGCAGTGAAGCGCCCAGCTCCTACGAGCAGTACTTC. Full variable domain (remainder filled in from reference TRBV2 and TRBJ2-7): EPEVTQTPSHQVTQMGQEVILRCVPISNHLYFYWYRQILGQKVEFLVSFYNNEISEKSEIFDDQFSVERPDGSNFTLKIRSTKLEDSAMYFCASSEAPSSYEQYFGPGTRLTVT.

This chain joins TRBV7-9 and TRBJ1-2, with 8 positions matching TRBD1. Germline values: CDR1 SEHNR, CDR2 FQNEAQ (reference sequence). The CDR3 consists of 16 residues. V trimming: 0 bases; J trimming: 8 bases; junction bases outside the gene matches: 11. The CDR3 region has the DNA TGTGCCAGCAGCTTAGCGCAGGCAGGGGGCAAGGGCGGCTACACCTTC. It codes for CASSLAQAGGKGGYTF.